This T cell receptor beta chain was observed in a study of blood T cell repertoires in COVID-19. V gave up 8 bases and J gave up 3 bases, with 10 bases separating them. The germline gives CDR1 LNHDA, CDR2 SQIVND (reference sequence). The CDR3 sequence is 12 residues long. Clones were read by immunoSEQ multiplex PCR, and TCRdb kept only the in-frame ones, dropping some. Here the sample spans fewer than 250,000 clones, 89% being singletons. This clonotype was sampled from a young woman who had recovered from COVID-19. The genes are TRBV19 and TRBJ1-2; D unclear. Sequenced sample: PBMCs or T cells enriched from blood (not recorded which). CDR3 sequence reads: CASGDSDYGYTF. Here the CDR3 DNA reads TGTGCCAGTGGTGATTCGGACTATGGCTACACCTTC.